What follows are 32 T cell receptor beta chains derived from one specimen sequenced in a study of identical twins listed by TCRdb under 2016. Preparation of the library involved 5' RACE. The sequencer was an Illumina HiSeq 2000. In TCRdb, the public reads were trimmed at Q25 with fastp and aligned with MiXCR, with productive beta chains retained. Every CDR3 protein is listed once, alongside the most common genes and DNA of its rows. The sample contains 1.5 million to 2 million distinct CDR3 sequences, more than 30% of them found a single time. The ten largest clonotypes hold about 0.3% of the sample. Sequencing was performed on cord blood. These receptors were taken from a newborn girl in good health.

V is TRBV29-1 and J is TRBJ2-7; D tentatively reads TRBD1 or TRBD2 (5 bases each). CDR1 is SQVTM, CDR2 ANQGSEA, per germline. This CDR3 region has 12 residues. Trimming pared 8 bases from V and 3 bases from J, leaving 14 bases between. CDR3 amino acids: CSFSRGSYEQYF. In DNA, the CDR3 is TGCAGCTTCAGCCGGGGCAGCTACGAGCAGTACTTC.

This clonotype was recorded once. The V gene is TRBV9, the J gene TRBJ1-1, with 9 bases that match TRBD1. Germline CDR1 reads SGDLS; CDR2 reads YYNGEE. CDR3 size: 17 residues. V shed 4 bases, J shed 1 base, and the junction held 11 bases outside the gene matches. The CDR3 DNA is TGTGCCAGCAGCCTTTTACCCCGGGACAGGGCGAACACTGAAGCTTTCTTT. Its protein product is CASSLLPRDRANTEAFF.

The chain joins TRBV7-9 to TRBJ2-7, with 7 bases identical to TRBD1. Germline CDR1 reads SEHNR; CDR2 reads FQNEAQ (reference sequence). With V trimmed by 1 base and J by 4 bases, 4 bases remained unmatched. This CDR3 is built from 14 residues. CDR3 in DNA: TGTGCCAGCAGCTTAGTAGACAGGGAGTACGAGCAGTACTTC. Translating it yields CASSLVDREYEQYF.

CDR3 in amino acids: CASSLGTGDQQFF. In nucleotides, the CDR3 is TGTGCCAGCAGCTTGGGTACAGGGGATCAGCAGTTCTTC. The chain links TRBV5-4 to TRBJ2-1, with TRBD1 matching 7 bases. Germline CDR1 is SGHNT and CDR2 is YYREEE (reference sequence). CDR3 length: 13 amino acids. Trimming cost V 0 bases and J 11 bases; bases outside gene matches: 5. The full variable domain, with the rest looked up from reference TRBV5-4 and TRBJ2-1, is ETGVTQSPTHLIKTRGQQVTLRCSSQSGHNTVSWYQQALGQGPQFIFQYYREEENGRGNFPPRFSGLQFPNYSSELNVNALELDDSALYLCASSLGTGDQQFFGPGTRLTVL.

The rearrangement links TRBV9 to TRBJ1-4; 9 bases are a match to TRBD1. The CDR3 extends over 17 amino acids. CDR1 SGDLS and CDR2 YYNGEE come from the germline V gene. The ends lost 1 base at V and 8 bases at J; junction bases unmatched: 12. The CDR3 loop reads CASSVNPTGTGIEKLFF. CDR3 DNA sequence: TGTGCCAGCAGCGTAAACCCCACCGGGACAGGGATCGAAAAACTGTTTTTT.

Remarks on this clonotype: Germline and junction disagree at one end, which may indicate a read error. J is TRBJ1-2 and V is TRBV7-9; TRBD1 matches 8 bases. The germline CDR1 and CDR2 sequences are SEHNR and FQNEAQ (reference sequence). The CDR3 spans 14 residues. The CDR3 spells CASSLWTGKLGYTF. In DNA form, the CDR3 reads TGCGCCAGCAGCCTCTGGACAGGGAAATTGGGCTACACCTTC.

The genes are TRBV6-1 and TRBJ2-3; D is possibly TRBD1 (5 bases). Germline V gene sequence: CDR1 MNHNS, CDR2 SASEGT. This CDR3 comprises 15 residues. V lost 8 bases and J lost 4, with 19 bases in between. As DNA, the CDR3 is TGTGCCAGCTTGATGGCGGCGATCAGGGCAGATACGCAGTATTTT. As protein: CASLMAAIRADTQYF.

This clonotype was counted ten times or more. This chain joins TRBV12-3 or TRBV12-4 and TRBJ1-6, with D uncertain. Trimming left V 5 bases short and J 5 bases short, with 4 bases between. This CDR3 spans 12 amino acids. The CDR3 coding sequence is TGTGCCAGCAGTACGAATAATTCACCCCTCCACTTT. Protein product: CASSTNNSPLHF.

J is TRBJ2-7 and V is TRBV20-1; possible D gene TRBD1, 6 bases. The CDR3 runs 13 residues. The germline V gene has CDR1 DFQATT and CDR2 SNEGSKA (reference sequence). V gave up 2 bases and J gave up 5 bases, with 13 bases separating them. In nucleotides, the CDR3 is TGCAGTGCTAGATCCAACCGGGACAACGAGCAGTACTTC. Protein: CSARSNRDNEQYF.

This clonotype was detected many times. The genes are TRBV29-1 and TRBJ2-1, with D hard to call. The CDR3 has 12 amino acids. CDR1 SQVTM and CDR2 ANQGSEA come from the germline V gene. With 4 bases removed from V and 7 bases from J, the gap between germline ends came to 11 bases. The CDR3, as DNA: TGCAGCGTTGTTTTACTGGGTAATGAGCAGTTCTTC. Encoded protein: CSVVLLGNEQFF.

This clonotype appeared a few times. The V and J genes are TRBV29-1 and TRBJ1-6; TRBD1 is a possible D gene (6 bases). The CDR3 consists of 13 residues. The V gene's germline CDR1 is SQVTM and CDR2 ANQGSEA. V was trimmed by 4 bases and J by 9 bases, leaving 13 bases between them. This chain's CDR3 is CSVAAGGASPLHF. The CDR3 region has the DNA TGCAGCGTTGCCGCCGGGGGGGCTTCACCCCTCCACTTT. Combining the CDR3 with reference TRBV29-1 and TRBJ1-6 gives the whole variable domain SAVISQKPSRDICQRGTSLTIQCQVDSQVTMMFWYRQQPGQSLTLIATANQGSEATYESGFVIDKFPISRPNLTFSTLTVSNMSPEDSSIYLCSVAAGGASPLHFGNGTRLTVT.

This clonotype turned up a few times. The chain links TRBV11-2 to TRBJ1-2; weak D call: TRBD1 (6 bases). V lost 4 bases, J lost 4 bases, and 19 bases lay in between. Germline CDR1 is SGHAT and CDR2 is FQNNGV. The CDR3 runs 16 residues. CDR3 DNA sequence: TGTGCCAGCAGCTCCCTTATGGGGGCCCCCCCCTATGGCTACACCTTC. It translates to CASSSLMGAPPYGYTF.

Regarding this clonotype: One end of the junction fails to match germline, which may point to a read error. The chain couples TRBV7-9 to TRBJ1-1; D unresolved. CDR1 and CDR2 (germline): SEHNR, FQNEAQ (reference sequence). This CDR3 spans 13 amino acids. CDR3 sequence reads: CASSPQLNTETFF. The CDR3 nucleotides are TGTGCCAGCAGCCCCCAGTTGAACACTGAAACTTTCTTT.

This clonotype was counted a few times. The CDR3 DNA follows: TGTGCCAGCAGTTTATCGGCGTCCGGAAACACCATATATTTT. Residues: CASSLSASGNTIYF. V and J are TRBV27 and TRBJ1-3, with no clear D. Trimming took off 0 bases at V and 4 bases at J, with 7 bases between the two ends. The germline V gene has CDR1 MNHEY and CDR2 SMNVEV (reference sequence). This CDR3 has 14 residues.

CDR3 nucleotides: TGCAGTGCTAGGACGGAGACCCAGTTCTTC. Its protein is CSARTETQFF. This chain links TRBV20-1 with TRBJ2-1; D gene uncertain. Germline-derived CDR1 and CDR2 are DFQATT and SNEGSKA (reference sequence). The ends were cut back, 3 bases at V and 13 bases at J, with 10 bases in the middle. The CDR3 sequence is 10 residues long.

This chain links TRBV5-1 with TRBJ2-3; 8 bases are shared with TRBD1. J lost 4 bases, V lost 0 bases, and 7 bases had no gene match. This CDR3 region has 16 residues. From germline, CDR1 is SGHRS and CDR2 YFSETQ. The CDR3 DNA follows: TGCGCCAGCAGCTTGGCCGGAGCAGGGGGCGCAGATACGCAGTATTTT. It yields the protein CASSLAGAGGADTQYF.

This chain uses TRBV5-1 with TRBJ2-5, with 11 bases matching TRBD2. Near its end, the DNA agrees better with TRBJ2-7, so the J call may be wrong. The CDR3 contains 19 residues. The germline CDR1 and CDR2 sequences are SGHRS and YFSETQ. This CDR3 is CASSPRIRLAGGASSEQYF. As DNA, the CDR3 is TGCGCCAGCAGCCCACGAATACGCCTAGCGGGAGGTGCCTCTTCCGAGCAGTACTTC.

The chain is built from TRBV6-1 and TRBJ2-1, with no clear D. Germline-derived CDR1 and CDR2 are MNHNS and SASEGT. The germline V and J ends were trimmed by 0 bases and 13 bases, with 13 bases remaining between them. CDR3 length: 13 amino acids. CDR3 residues: CASSEAPAETQFF. In DNA form, the CDR3 reads TGTGCCAGCAGTGAAGCACCAGCAGAGACCCAGTTCTTC.

V usage is TRBV29-1 and J usage is TRBJ1-2; maybe TRBD1 (5 bases). The germline gives CDR1 SQVTM, CDR2 ANQGSEA. The CDR3 totals 12 residues. V was shortened by 4 bases and J by 3 bases, with 9 bases between the two germline ends. In DNA form, the CDR3 reads TGCAGCGTTGGAAGGGGTTACTATGGCTACACCTTC. Protein: CSVGRGYYGYTF. The entire variable domain, with the rest obtained from reference TRBV29-1 and TRBJ1-2, is as follows: SAVISQKPSRDICQRGTSLTIQCQVDSQVTMMFWYRQQPGQSLTLIATANQGSEATYESGFVIDKFPISRPNLTFSTLTVSNMSPEDSSIYLCSVGRGYYGYTFGSGTRLTVV.

Comment on this clonotype: A read error may be the cause here, since a much bigger clone is one base away. V and J are TRBV19 and TRBJ2-1, with 7 bases matching TRBD2. The J segment lost 1 base and the V segment lost 4 bases, leaving 4 bases of the junction unmatched. The CDR3 consists of 15 residues. CDR1 is LNHDA and CDR2 is SQIVND in the germline V gene (reference sequence). CDR3 in DNA: TGTGCCAGTAGTAGCGTCGGGAGGTCCTACAATGAGCAGTTCTTC. This sequence encodes CASSSVGRSYNEQFF. Complete variable domain (other parts from reference TRBV19 and TRBJ2-1): DGGITQSPKYLFRKEGQNVTLSCEQNLNHDAMYWYRQDPGQGLRLIYYSQIVNDFQKGDIAEGYSVSREKKESFPLTVTSAQKNPTAFYLCASSSVGRSYNEQFFGPGTRLTVL.

The genes are TRBV7-6 and TRBJ2-3, with a weak D call TRBD2 (6 bases). V was trimmed by 2 bases and J by 6 bases, leaving 15 bases between them. There are 15 residues in the CDR3. Germline V gene lookup returns CDR1 SGHVS and CDR2 FNYEAQ. As DNA, the CDR3 is TGTGCCAGCAGCTTACTAGCGCCTGCACAGGATACGCAGTATTTT. It specifies CASSLLAPAQDTQYF.

This chain connects TRBV4-1 to TRBJ2-1, with TRBD1 as a possible D gene (5 bases). This CDR3 spans 14 amino acids. Germline lookup yields CDR1 MGHRA and CDR2 YSYEKL. Trimming shortened V by 1 base and J by 5 bases, and 9 bases separated the two germline ends. CDR3 amino acids: CASSQVLGHNEQFF. CDR3 in DNA: TGCGCCAGCAGCCAAGTTTTGGGGCACAATGAGCAGTTCTTC.

The V and J genes are TRBV7-9 and TRBJ1-6; 8 bases line up with TRBD1. CDR1 and CDR2 from the germline V gene are SEHNR and FQNEAQ (reference sequence). The CDR3 is 16 amino acids. Germline trimming cut 6 bases from V and 5 bases from J; bases unmatched to any gene: 9. As DNA, the CDR3 is TGTGCCAGCAGTAAAAAGGGACAGGTGAATAATTCACCCCTCCACTTT. Amino acids: CASSKKGQVNNSPLHF.

Comments on this clonotype: A much more abundant neighbour one base away suggests this may be a read error. The genes are TRBV10-3 and TRBJ2-3; D possibly corresponds to TRBD1 (5 bases). Germline values: CDR1 ENHRY, CDR2 SYGVKD. There are 12 residues in the CDR3. This CDR3 is CAISRSTGTQYF. In nucleotides, the CDR3 is TGTGCCATCAGTAGGTCCACAGGTACGCAGTATTTT.

This clonotype appeared once. V usage is TRBV10-3 and J usage is TRBJ1-2, with TRBD1 identical over 9 bases. The CDR3 loop spans 14 amino acids. J lost 2 bases, V lost 8 bases, and 6 bases had no gene match. Germline V CDR1 and CDR2: ENHRY, SYGVKD. The chain's CDR3 is CAIDKDRGNYGYTF. The CDR3 nucleotides are TGTGCCATCGACAAAGACAGGGGGAACTATGGCTACACCTTC.

This rearrangement joins TRBV5-1 to TRBJ1-1; no definite D call. Trimming cost V 0 bases and J 6 bases, with 9 bases left between them. Germline V lookup: CDR1 SGHRS, CDR2 YFSETQ. The CDR3 is 13 amino acids. DNA of the CDR3: TGCGCCAGCAGCTTGGTACCCGGGGCTGAAGCTTTCTTT. Translating it yields CASSLVPGAEAFF. The whole variable domain, filled in from reference TRBV5-1 and TRBJ1-1, reads KAGVTQTPRYLIKTRGQQVTLSCSPISGHRSVSWYQQTPGQGLQFLFEYFSETQRNKGNFPGRFSGRQFSNSRSEMNVSTLELGDSALYLCASSLVPGAEAFFGQGTRLTVV.

The CDR3 spells CASRTWRGLFTDTQYF. In DNA, the CDR3 is TGCGCCAGCAGGACTTGGAGGGGCCTGTTCACAGATACGCAGTATTTT. This rearrangement joins TRBV5-1 to TRBJ2-3; D may be TRBD2 (6 bases). The CDR3 is made up of 16 amino acids. The V end was cut by 5 bases, the J end by 2 bases, with 18 bases between. The germline V gene has CDR1 SGHRS and CDR2 YFSETQ.

The chain has TRBV12-3 or TRBV12-4 and TRBJ2-5, with D perhaps assigned TRBD1 or TRBD2 (5 bases each). Trimming took 6 bases from V and 5 from J, leaving 19 bases between them. This CDR3 has 15 residues. CDR3 nucleotide sequence: TGTGCCAGCAGACCCCCGGGGCCACAGGATGAGACCCAGTACTTC. Translating it yields CASRPPGPQDETQYF.

The rearrangement joins TRBV11-2 to TRBJ2-7, with 9 bases fitting TRBD1. From germline, CDR1 is SGHAT and CDR2 FQNNGV. The CDR3 spans 14 residues. J lost 7 bases, V lost 2 bases, and 6 bases had no gene match. CDR3 amino acids: CASSLRTGDNEQYF. The CDR3 nucleotides read TGTGCCAGCAGCTTAAGGACAGGGGACAATGAGCAGTACTTC.

This clonotype has only a few counts. This chain uses TRBV24-1 with TRBJ2-5, with 8 bases aligning to TRBD1. Germline V gene lookup returns CDR1 KGHDR and CDR2 SFDVKD. This CDR3 contains 14 residues. V dropped 3 bases and J dropped 4; count of bases not matched to a gene: 3. The CDR3 sequence is CATSDLDRGETQYF. For the CDR3, the DNA is TGTGCCACCAGTGATCTTGACAGGGGAGAGACCCAGTACTTC.

Many counts were recorded for this clonotype. The CDR3 loop is CASSQVGAYEQYF. In nucleotides, the CDR3 is TGTGCCAGCAGCCAAGTTGGGGCCTACGAGCAGTACTTC. The V gene is TRBV4-2, the J gene TRBJ2-7; no firm D call. This CDR3 has 13 amino acids. CDR1 and CDR2 (germline): LGHNA, YNFKEQ. With 1 base removed from V and 2 bases from J, the gap between germline ends came to 6 bases.

This chain connects TRBV14 to TRBJ2-7; D uncertain. The V end lost 4 bases, the J end lost 3 bases, and 13 bases lay between the germline ends. This CDR3 has 14 residues. Germline CDR1 reads SGHDN; CDR2 reads FVKESK. Written as DNA, the CDR3 is TGTGCCAGCAGCCGACAAGACGGGCTCTACGAGCAGTACTTC. Its translation is CASSRQDGLYEQYF.